A single sample is the source of the 19 T cell receptor beta chains below, sequenced in a study of beta chain features in type 1 diabetes (dated by TCRdb to 2017 to 2018). Receptor libraries were prepared by the immunoSEQ multiplex PCR assay. The High Capacity cDNA Reverse Transcription Kit was used to reverse transcribe all of the isolated RNA, meaning that expressed TCRB transcripts were what got sequenced. Not all clones reach the TCRdb copy of this immuneACCESS table, which keeps in-frame sequences only. Checked studies attribute under half of the gap to unresolved V genes and leave the rest unexplained. For this sample the table gives some 500,000 clones, of which about an eighth were detected only once. The leading ten clones occupy over 0.04% of the sample. The sample comprised naive CD4+ T cells from blood. Explained via the paper, the cell subset or site label denotes: true naive CD4+ T cells. These receptors came from a woman younger than 30 in good health.

This clone was seen a handful of times. CDR3 in DNA: TGTGCCAGCTCACTTCTATCAGGGGTGAATGAAAAACTGTTTTTT. It encodes CASSLLSGVNEKLFF. The chain recombines TRBV18 with TRBJ1-4; a weak D match, TRBD1 (6 bases). The germline V gene encodes CDR1 KGHSH and CDR2 LQKENI. CDR3 length equals 15 residues. V gave up 4 bases and J gave up 5 bases, with 14 bases separating them.

This clone occurred a few times. Within the sample, other DNA sequences also encode this same CDR3. V gene TRBV7-2 combines with J gene TRBJ2-3; D might be TRBD2 (5 bases). Germline V gene lookup returns CDR1 SGHTA and CDR2 FQGNSA. V lost 3 bases, J lost 1 base, and 5 bases lay in between. CDR3 size: 13 residues. CDR3 loop: CASSFGGTDTQYF. The CDR3 coding sequence is TGTGCCAGCAGCTTCGGGGGCACAGATACGCAGTATTTT.

There are a few counts of this clone. The chain uses TRBV5-6 and TRBJ2-7; TRBD2 agrees at 11 bases. CDR3 length equals 16 residues. J was trimmed by 3 bases and V by 3 bases; bases with no gene match: 8. The germline CDR1 and CDR2 sequences are SGHDT and YYEEEE. CDR3 in amino acids: CASSSGLAVTYYEQYF. The CDR3 region has the DNA TGTGCCAGCAGCTCGGGACTAGCGGTTACCTACTACGAGCAGTACTTC.

The J gene is TRBJ1-1, the V gene TRBV7-9; D possibly corresponds to TRBD1 (5 bases). Germline-derived CDR1 and CDR2 are SEHNR and FQNEAQ (reference sequence). V lost 4 bases and J 1 base, leaving 10 bases between the germline ends. CDR3 size: 14 residues. This chain's CDR3 is CASSSYRRNTEAFF. The DNA of the CDR3 is TGTGCCAGCAGCTCGTACAGGAGGAACACTGAAGCTTTCTTT.

In this sample, this clone turned up a few times. The CDR3 DNA reads TGCAGCGTTGAAGAGGACACAGCGAACACTGAAGCTTTCTTT. This encodes CSVEEDTANTEAFF. This chain connects TRBV29-1 to TRBJ1-1; TRBD1 might be the D (5 bases). V gave up 0 bases and J gave up 1 base, with 9 bases separating them. The germline gives CDR1 SQVTM, CDR2 ANQGSEA. This CDR3 contains 14 residues.

The genes are TRBV4-1 and TRBJ2-7; D is perhaps TRBD1 (6 bases). Germline assignment: CDR1 MGHRA and CDR2 YSYEKL. Trimming cost V 6 bases and J 4 bases, with 13 bases left between them. This CDR3 has 13 amino acids. The CDR3 sequence is CASRPTGMYEQYF. As DNA, the CDR3 is TGCGCCAGCAGACCTACAGGGATGTACGAGCAGTACTTC.

The chain carries TRBV9 and TRBJ2-5; TRBD2 agrees at 7 bases. J gave up 5 bases and V 0 bases, and 7 bases lay outside the gene matches. Germline CDR1 is SGDLS and CDR2 is YYNGEE. This CDR3 comprises 15 residues. Here the CDR3 reads CASSVATGLRETQYF. The DNA of the CDR3 is TGTGCCAGCAGCGTAGCTACGGGACTAAGGGAGACCCAGTACTTC.

The gene calls are TRBV5-6 and TRBJ2-7, with TRBD1 identical over 8 bases. This CDR3 region has 14 residues. The V gene end was trimmed by 5 bases and the J gene end by 1 base; junction bases not matched to a gene: 5. CDR1 SGHDT and CDR2 YYEEEE come from the germline V gene. The CDR3 loop is CASRLTGGSYEQYV. For the CDR3, the DNA is TGTGCCAGCAGGCTTACAGGGGGATCCTACGAGCAGTACGTC.

This clone was observed a handful of times. The chain carries TRBV30 and TRBJ2-1; 12 positions agree with TRBD2. This CDR3 spans 14 amino acids. V dropped 5 bases and J dropped 5; count of bases not matched to a gene: 4. Germline CDR1 and CDR2: GTSNPN and SVGIG (reference sequence). CDR3 in amino acids: CAWRTSGIDNEQFF. The CDR3 nucleotides read TGTGCCTGGCGGACTAGCGGGATAGACAATGAGCAGTTCTTC.

V and J are TRBV7-9 and TRBJ2-4, with 9 bases that match TRBD1. CDR3 size: 16 residues. Germline V CDR1 and CDR2: SEHNR, FQNEAQ (reference sequence). J gave up 7 bases and V 2 bases, and 9 bases lay outside the gene matches. CDR3 coding DNA: TGTGCCAGCAGCTTAACGTTCGGGACAGGGTATAACATTCAGTACTTC. This gives the protein CASSLTFGTGYNIQYF.

This sequence joins TRBV18 and TRBJ2-7, with TRBD1 as a possible D gene (5 bases). Trimming stripped 5 bases from V and 4 bases from J, with 15 bases between. This CDR3 has 14 residues. Germline V gene data show CDR1 as KGHSH and CDR2 as LQKENI. CDR3 in amino acids: CASSLGASNYEQYV. The CDR3 bases are TGTGCCAGCTCATTAGGGGCCAGTAATTACGAGCAGTACGTC.

This clone came up a few times. The rearrangement links TRBV5-4 to TRBJ2-2, with 7 bases matching TRBD1. Germline loops: CDR1 SGHNT, CDR2 YYREEE (reference sequence). The V segment lost 2 bases and the J segment 8 bases; nucleotides outside the gene matches: 15. The CDR3 is 17 amino acids. The CDR3: CASSFPWSGGSRGELFF. DNA of the CDR3: TGTGCCAGCAGCTTCCCCTGGTCAGGGGGATCGCGAGGGGAGCTGTTTTTT.

The table lists this clone with a few counts. V and J are TRBV5-4 and TRBJ2-4, with D uncertain. V lost 5 bases and J 7 bases, leaving 10 bases between the germline ends. CDR3 size: 12 residues. The germline gives CDR1 SGHNT, CDR2 YYREEE (reference sequence). CDR3 protein: CASSSDVNIQYF. As DNA, the CDR3 is TGTGCCAGCAGTTCGGACGTGAACATTCAGTACTTC.

The gene calls are TRBV14 and TRBJ2-3, with a tentative D call TRBD1 (6 bases). The germline CDR1 and CDR2 sequences are SGHDN and FVKESK. The CDR3 loop spans 15 amino acids. The germline V and J ends were trimmed by 4 bases and 6 bases, with 17 bases remaining between them. This CDR3 reads CASSPLSAGEDTQYF. DNA of the CDR3: TGTGCCAGCAGCCCTCTTTCAGCAGGGGAGGATACGCAGTATTTT.

V usage is TRBV7-2 and J usage is TRBJ2-7, with D perhaps matching TRBD1 or TRBD2 (5 bases each). V was cut by 3 bases and J by 11 bases, with 23 bases left in between. Germline V gene lookup returns CDR1 SGHTA and CDR2 FQGNSA. The CDR3 has 15 residues. CDR3 in DNA: TGTGCCAGCAGCTTGGACGTCGGGACGCCCCCAAGAGAGTACTTC. It is translated as CASSLDVGTPPREYF.

This clone showed up just a few times. The CDR3: CASSQVEDFGYTF. The DNA of the CDR3 is TGTGCCAGCAGCCAAGTGGAAGATTTCGGCTACACCTTC. The chain couples TRBV14 to TRBJ1-2; the D is unclear. CDR3 size: 13 residues. Germline V gives CDR1 SGHDN, CDR2 FVKESK. V lost 1 base and J 8 bases, leaving 11 bases between the germline ends.

The CDR3 region is CASSAGGVAKNIQYF. In nucleotides, the CDR3 is TGTGCCAGCAGTGCCGGAGGAGTAGCCAAAAACATTCAGTACTTC. The chain uses TRBV6-5 and TRBJ2-4, with TRBD2 as a possible D gene (5 bases). CDR3 length: 15 residues. V was pared by 5 bases and J by 0 bases, with 11 bases between. The germline CDR1 and CDR2 sequences are MNHEY and SVGAGI.

J is TRBJ2-2 and V is TRBV27; 8 bases line up with TRBD2. The CDR3 runs 16 residues. Germline CDR1 and CDR2: MNHEY and SMNVEV (reference sequence). V shed 6 bases and J 5 bases; nucleotides not matched to a gene: 11. The CDR3 spells CASSPSGGRGTGELFF. CDR3 in DNA: TGTGCCAGCAGCCCATCGGGAGGGCGGGGGACCGGGGAGCTGTTTTTT.

The table lists this clone with a few counts. This chain joins TRBV4-3 and TRBJ2-7; D remains unclear. CDR3 size: 14 residues. With 1 base removed from V and 3 bases from J, the gap between germline ends came to 10 bases. Germline CDR1 LGHNA, CDR2 YSLEER. In DNA form, the CDR3 reads TGCGCCAGCAGCCAAGTTTTCTGGGACTACGAGCAGTACTTC. Encoded protein: CASSQVFWDYEQYF.